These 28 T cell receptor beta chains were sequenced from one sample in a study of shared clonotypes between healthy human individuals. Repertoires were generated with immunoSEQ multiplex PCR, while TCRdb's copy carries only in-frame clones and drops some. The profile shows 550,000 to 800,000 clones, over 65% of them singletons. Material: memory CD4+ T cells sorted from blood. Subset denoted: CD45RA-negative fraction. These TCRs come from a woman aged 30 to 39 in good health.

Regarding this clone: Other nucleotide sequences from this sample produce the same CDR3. In DNA, the CDR3 is TGCGCCAGCAGCGGCGGGAGAGGTGAGACCCAGTACTTC. Its translation: CASSGGRGETQYF. J is TRBJ2-5 and V is TRBV5-1, with 7 bases identical to TRBD2. This CDR3 spans 13 amino acids. The germline V gene encodes CDR1 SGHRS and CDR2 YFSETQ. The V and J ends lost 4 bases and 5 bases, in that order; junction bases with no gene match: 5.

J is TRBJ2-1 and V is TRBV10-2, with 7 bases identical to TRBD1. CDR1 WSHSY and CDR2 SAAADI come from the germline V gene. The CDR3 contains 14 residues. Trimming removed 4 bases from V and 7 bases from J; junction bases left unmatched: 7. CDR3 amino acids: CASSGQGQGNEQFF. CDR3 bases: TGCGCCAGCAGTGGACAGGGCCAAGGGAATGAGCAGTTCTTC.

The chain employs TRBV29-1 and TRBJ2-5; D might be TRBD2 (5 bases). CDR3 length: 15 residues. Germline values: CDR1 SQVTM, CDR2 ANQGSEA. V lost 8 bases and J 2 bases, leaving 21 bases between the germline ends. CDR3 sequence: CSSTAPAGLQETQYF. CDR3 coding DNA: TGCAGCTCAACCGCCCCGGCGGGCCTTCAAGAGACCCAGTACTTC.

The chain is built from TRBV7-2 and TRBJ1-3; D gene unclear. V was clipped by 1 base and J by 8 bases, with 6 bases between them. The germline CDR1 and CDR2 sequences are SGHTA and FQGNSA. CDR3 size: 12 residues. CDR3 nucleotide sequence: TGTGCCAGCAGCTTAGATGTGGACACCATATATTTT. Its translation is CASSLDVDTIYF.

CDR3 loop: CASSLQVIHEQYF. For the CDR3, the DNA is TGTGCCAGCAGCTTGCAGGTTATCCACGAGCAGTACTTC. The rearrangement uses TRBV5-6 and TRBJ2-7; no clear D gene. CDR1 SGHDT and CDR2 YYEEEE come from the germline V gene. The ends were cut back, 1 base at V and 5 bases at J, with 10 bases in the middle. The CDR3 extends over 13 amino acids.

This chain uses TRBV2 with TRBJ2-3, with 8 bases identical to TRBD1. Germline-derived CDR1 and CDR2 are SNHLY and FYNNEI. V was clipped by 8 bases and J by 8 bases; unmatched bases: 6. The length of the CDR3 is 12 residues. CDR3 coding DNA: TGTGCCAGCCGACAGGGGAACGTTACGCAGTATTTT. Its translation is CASRQGNVTQYF.

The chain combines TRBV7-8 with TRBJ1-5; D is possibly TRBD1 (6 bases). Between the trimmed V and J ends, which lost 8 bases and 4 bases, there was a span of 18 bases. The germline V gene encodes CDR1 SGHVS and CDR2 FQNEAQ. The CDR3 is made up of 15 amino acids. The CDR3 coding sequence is TGTGCCAGCTCTATGGATAGGGGGTTTAATCAGCCCCAGCATTTT. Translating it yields CASSMDRGFNQPQHF.

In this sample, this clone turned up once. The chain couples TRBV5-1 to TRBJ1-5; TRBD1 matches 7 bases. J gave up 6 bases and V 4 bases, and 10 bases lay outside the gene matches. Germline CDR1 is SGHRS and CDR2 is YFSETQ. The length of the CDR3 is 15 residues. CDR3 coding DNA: TGCGCCAGCAGCCCGGGGGACAGCTTCTCTCAGCCCCAGCATTTT. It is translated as CASSPGDSFSQPQHF.

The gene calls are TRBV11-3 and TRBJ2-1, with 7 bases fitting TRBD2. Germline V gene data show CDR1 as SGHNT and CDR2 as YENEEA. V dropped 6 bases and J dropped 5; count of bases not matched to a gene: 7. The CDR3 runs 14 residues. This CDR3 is CASSNSGLNNEQFF. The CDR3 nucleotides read TGTGCCAGCAGTAACTCGGGACTAAACAATGAGCAGTTCTTC.

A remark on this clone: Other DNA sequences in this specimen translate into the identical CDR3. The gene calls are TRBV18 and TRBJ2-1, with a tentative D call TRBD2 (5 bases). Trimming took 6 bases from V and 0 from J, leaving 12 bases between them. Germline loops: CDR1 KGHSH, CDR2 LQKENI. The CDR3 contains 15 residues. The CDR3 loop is CASSPRRSSYNEQFF. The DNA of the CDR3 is TGTGCCAGCTCTCCCCGGAGGAGCTCCTACAATGAGCAGTTCTTC.

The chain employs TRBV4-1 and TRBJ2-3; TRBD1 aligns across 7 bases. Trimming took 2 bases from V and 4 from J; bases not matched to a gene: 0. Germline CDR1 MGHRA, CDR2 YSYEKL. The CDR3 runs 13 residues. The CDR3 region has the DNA TGCGCCAGCAGCCAAAGGGGGCCAGATACGCAGTATTTT. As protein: CASSQRGPDTQYF.

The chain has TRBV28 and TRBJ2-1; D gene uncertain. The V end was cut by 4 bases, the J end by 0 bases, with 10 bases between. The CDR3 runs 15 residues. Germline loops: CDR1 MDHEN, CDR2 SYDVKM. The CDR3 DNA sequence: TGTGCCAGCAGTTCTATTCCCAGCTCCTACAATGAGCAGTTCTTC. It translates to CASSSIPSSYNEQFF.

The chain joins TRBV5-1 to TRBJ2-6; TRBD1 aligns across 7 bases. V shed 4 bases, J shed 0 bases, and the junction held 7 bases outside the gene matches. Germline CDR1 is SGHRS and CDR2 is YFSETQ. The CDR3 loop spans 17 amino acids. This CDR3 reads CASSPGQVISGANVLTF. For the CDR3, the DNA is TGCGCCAGCAGCCCCGGACAGGTGATCTCTGGGGCCAACGTCCTGACTTTC. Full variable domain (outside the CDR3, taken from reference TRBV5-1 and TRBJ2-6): KAGVTQTPRYLIKTRGQQVTLSCSPISGHRSVSWYQQTPGQGLQFLFEYFSETQRNKGNFPGRFSGRQFSNSRSEMNVSTLELGDSALYLCASSPGQVISGANVLTFGAGSRLTVL.

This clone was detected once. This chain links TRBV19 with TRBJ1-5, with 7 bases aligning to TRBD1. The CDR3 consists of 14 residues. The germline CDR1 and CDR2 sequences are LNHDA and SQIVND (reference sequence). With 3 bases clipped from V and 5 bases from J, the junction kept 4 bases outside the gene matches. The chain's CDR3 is CASSMAGGDQPQHF. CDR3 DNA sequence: TGTGCCAGTAGTATGGCAGGGGGAGATCAGCCCCAGCATTTT.

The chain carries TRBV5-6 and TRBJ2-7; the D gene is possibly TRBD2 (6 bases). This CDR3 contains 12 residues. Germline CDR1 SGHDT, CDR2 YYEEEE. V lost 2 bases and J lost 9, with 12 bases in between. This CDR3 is CASSFATGLQYF. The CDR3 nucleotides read TGTGCCAGCAGCTTTGCGACGGGACTGCAGTACTTC.

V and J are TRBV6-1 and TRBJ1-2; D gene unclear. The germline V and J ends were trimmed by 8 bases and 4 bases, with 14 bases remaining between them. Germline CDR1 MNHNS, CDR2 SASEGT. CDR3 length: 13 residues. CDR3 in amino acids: CASQLEEGYGYTF. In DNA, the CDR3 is TGTGCCAGCCAGCTAGAGGAGGGCTATGGCTACACCTTC.

CDR3 loop: CASSESTSGRAYEQFF. The DNA for the CDR3 is TGCGCCAGCAGTGAGTCGACTAGCGGGAGGGCCTATGAGCAGTTCTTC. V gene TRBV10-1 combines with J gene TRBJ2-1, with 14 bases lining up with TRBD2. With 0 bases clipped from V and 8 bases from J, the junction kept 3 bases outside the gene matches. This CDR3 has 16 amino acids. Germline lookup yields CDR1 WNHNN and CDR2 SYGVQD (reference sequence).

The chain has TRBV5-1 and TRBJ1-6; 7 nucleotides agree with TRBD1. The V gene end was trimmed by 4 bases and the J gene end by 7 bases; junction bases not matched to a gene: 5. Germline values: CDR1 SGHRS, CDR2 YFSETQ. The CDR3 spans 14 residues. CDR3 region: CASSDGTENSPLHF. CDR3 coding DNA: TGCGCCAGCAGCGACGGGACAGAAAATTCACCCCTCCACTTT.

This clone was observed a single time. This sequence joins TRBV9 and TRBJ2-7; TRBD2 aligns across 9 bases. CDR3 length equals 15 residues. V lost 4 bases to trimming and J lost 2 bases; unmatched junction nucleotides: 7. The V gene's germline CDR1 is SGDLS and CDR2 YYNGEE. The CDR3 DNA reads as TGTGCCAGCAGCAAAGAAGCGGGGGGAACCTACGAGCAGTACTTC. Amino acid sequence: CASSKEAGGTYEQYF.

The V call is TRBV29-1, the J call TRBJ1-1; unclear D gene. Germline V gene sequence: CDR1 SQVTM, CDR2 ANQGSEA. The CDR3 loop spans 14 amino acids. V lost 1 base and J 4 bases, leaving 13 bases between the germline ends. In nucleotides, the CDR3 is TGCAGCGTTGAAGGGGCCCGCGTTAGCACTGAAGCTTTCTTT. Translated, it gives CSVEGARVSTEAFF. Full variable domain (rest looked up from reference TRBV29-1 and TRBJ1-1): SAVISQKPSRDICQRGTSLTIQCQVDSQVTMMFWYRQQPGQSLTLIATANQGSEATYESGFVIDKFPISRPNLTFSTLTVSNMSPEDSSIYLCSVEGARVSTEAFFGQGTRLTVV.

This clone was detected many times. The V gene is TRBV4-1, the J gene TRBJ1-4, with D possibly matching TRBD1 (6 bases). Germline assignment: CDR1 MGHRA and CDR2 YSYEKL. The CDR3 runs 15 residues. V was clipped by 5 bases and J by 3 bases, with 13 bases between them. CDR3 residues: CASSFGQRPNEKLFF. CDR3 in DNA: TGCGCCAGCAGCTTCGGACAGCGCCCTAATGAAAAACTGTTTTTT.

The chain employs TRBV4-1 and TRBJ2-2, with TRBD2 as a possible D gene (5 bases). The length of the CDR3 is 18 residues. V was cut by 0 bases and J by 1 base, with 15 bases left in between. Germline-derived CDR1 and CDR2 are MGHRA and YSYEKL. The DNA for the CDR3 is TGCGCCAGCAGCCAAGAAGATACGTGGACTCTGAACACCGGGGAGCTGTTTTTT. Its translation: CASSQEDTWTLNTGELFF.

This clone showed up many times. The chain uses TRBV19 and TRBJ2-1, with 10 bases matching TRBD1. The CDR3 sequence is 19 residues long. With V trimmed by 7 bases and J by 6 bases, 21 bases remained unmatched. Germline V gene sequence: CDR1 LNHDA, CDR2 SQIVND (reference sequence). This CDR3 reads CASTVDRLTGQGSLNEQFF. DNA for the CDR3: TGTGCCAGTACCGTAGACAGATTGACGGGACAGGGGAGCCTCAATGAGCAGTTCTTC.

Written as DNA, the CDR3 is TGTGCCAGCAGCGGACATGGGGGCGACTATGGCTACACCTTC. Its protein is CASSGHGGDYGYTF. This chain uses TRBV2 with TRBJ1-2; a possible D gene is TRBD1 (6 bases). CDR3 length: 14 residues. The V gene lost 6 bases and the J gene lost 3 bases, with 14 bases spanning the gap. CDR1 SNHLY and CDR2 FYNNEI come from the germline V gene.

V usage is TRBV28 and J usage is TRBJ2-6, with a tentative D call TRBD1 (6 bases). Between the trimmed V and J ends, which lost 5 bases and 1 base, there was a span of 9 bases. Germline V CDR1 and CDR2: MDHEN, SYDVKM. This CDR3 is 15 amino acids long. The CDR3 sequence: CASSPGTSGANVLTF. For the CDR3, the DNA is TGTGCCAGCAGTCCAGGGACATCTGGGGCCAACGTCCTGACTTTC.

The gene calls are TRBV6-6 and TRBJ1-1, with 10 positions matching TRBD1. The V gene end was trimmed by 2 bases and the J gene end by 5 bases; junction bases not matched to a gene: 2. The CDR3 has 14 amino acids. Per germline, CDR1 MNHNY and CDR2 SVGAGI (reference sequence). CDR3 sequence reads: CASSYDRGQTEAFF. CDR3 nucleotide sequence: TGTGCCAGCAGTTACGACAGGGGGCAAACTGAAGCTTTCTTT.

The CDR3 loop is CAIGGGWDVPNDTQYF. CDR3 nucleotides: TGTGCCATCGGGGGTGGGTGGGATGTGCCCAACGATACGCAGTATTTT. This rearrangement joins TRBV28 to TRBJ2-3; D possibly corresponds to TRBD2 (6 bases). Germline values: CDR1 MDHEN, CDR2 SYDVKM. The V and J ends lost 10 bases and 6 bases respectively, with 26 bases between them. The CDR3 has 16 amino acids.

The CDR3 loop is CAWSPRGGNTEAFF. The CDR3 nucleotides are TGTGCCTGGAGTCCCAGGGGAGGGAACACTGAAGCTTTCTTT. The rearrangement joins TRBV30 to TRBJ1-1; a possible D gene is TRBD1 (6 bases). The CDR3 is 14 residues long. Looked up from germline, CDR1 is GTSNPN and CDR2 is SVGIG (reference sequence). The V gene lost 2 bases and the J gene lost 1 base, with 11 bases spanning the gap.